Shown below are 23 T cell receptor beta chains from a single sample sequenced in a study (dated by TCRdb to the early 2010s). The sample was run on an Illumina Genome Analyzer IIx. Using fastp trimming at Q25 and MiXCR clonotype assembly, TCRdb reanalyzed the public sequencing data and kept in-frame beta chains. Under each unique CDR3 protein, matching rows form one entry showing the most common genes and DNA. This sample holds roughly 15,000 distinct CDR3 sequences; about 30% were observed only once. The ten largest clonotypes hold 15% to 20% of the sample. Material: blood. The source is a human donor.

The chain has TRBV30 and TRBJ1-5; TRBD1 aligns across 7 bases. The CDR3 contains 14 residues. Per the germline V gene, CDR1 is GTSNPN and CDR2 is SVGIG (reference sequence). With V trimmed by 5 bases and J by 4 bases, 8 bases remained unmatched. This chain's CDR3 is CAWSGQNQNQPQHF. CDR3 in DNA: TGTGCCTGGTCGGGACAGAACCAGAATCAGCCCCAGCATTTT.

The rearrangement links TRBV7-8 to TRBJ2-1; 9 bases agree with TRBD2. The junction had 4 bases not matched to a gene; V was cut back by 2 bases and J by 5 bases. The CDR3 runs to 15 residues. CDR1 is SGHVS, CDR2 FQNEAQ, per germline. CDR3 nucleotides: TGTGCCAGCAGCTTAAGGAGACTAGCGGACAATGAGCAGTTCTTC. Amino acid sequence: CASSLRRLADNEQFF.

This clonotype occurred many times. The CDR3 region has the DNA TGTGCCAGCAGCCCCGAGGGGGGTGCAGGGAACACTGAAGCTTTCTTT. Amino acid sequence: CASSPEGGAGNTEAFF. The chain employs TRBV7-2 and TRBJ1-1, with D tentatively TRBD1 (6 bases). Germline V gene sequence: CDR1 SGHTA, CDR2 FQGNSA. This CDR3 has 16 amino acids. Between the trimmed V and J ends, which lost 5 bases and 1 base, there was a span of 17 bases.

This clonotype was found many times. The chain joins TRBV4-2 to TRBJ2-1; maybe TRBD2 (7 bases). CDR1 LGHNA and CDR2 YNFKEQ come from the germline V gene. The CDR3 has 13 amino acids. The V end was cut by 3 bases, the J end by 7 bases, with 10 bases between. CDR3 loop: CASSQGGGNEQFF. The DNA for the CDR3 is TGTGCCAGCAGCCAGGGAGGGGGGAATGAGCAGTTCTTC.

This clonotype came up once. V is TRBV29-1 and J is TRBJ1-6, with D unresolved. Per the germline V gene, CDR1 is SQVTM and CDR2 is ANQGSEA. The CDR3 has 14 amino acids. Trimming left V 1 base short and J 7 bases short, with 11 bases between. CDR3 in amino acids: CSVEGGSSNSPLHF. CDR3 bases: TGCAGCGTTGAAGGCGGGAGCTCCAATTCACCCCTCCACTTT. Combining the CDR3 with reference TRBV29-1 and TRBJ1-6 gives the whole variable domain SAVISQKPSRDICQRGTSLTIQCQVDSQVTMMFWYRQQPGQSLTLIATANQGSEATYESGFVIDKFPISRPNLTFSTLTVSNMSPEDSSIYLCSVEGGSSNSPLHFGNGTRLTVT.

The CDR3 sequence is CAWRWTEQFF. The CDR3, as DNA: TGTGCCTGGAGATGGACAGAGCAGTTCTTC. The rearrangement joins TRBV30 to TRBJ2-1; D may be TRBD1 (5 bases). Trimming left V 3 bases short and J 10 bases short, with 7 bases between. This CDR3 region has 10 residues. From germline, CDR1 is GTSNPN and CDR2 SVGIG (reference sequence).

This clonotype was recorded many times. The chain combines TRBV18 with TRBJ1-5, with D maybe TRBD1 (5 bases). The CDR3 runs 16 residues. V was clipped by 3 bases and J by 0 bases, with 12 bases between them. The V gene's germline CDR1 is KGHSH and CDR2 LQKENI. The CDR3 protein is CASSPSDRYSNQPQHF. The CDR3 nucleotides are TGTGCCAGCTCACCCTCTGACAGATATAGCAATCAGCCCCAGCATTTT.

The chain couples TRBV6-2 or TRBV6-3 to TRBJ1-2; no reliable D call. Trimming removed 4 bases from V and 6 bases from J, with 24 bases in between. The CDR3 is 17 amino acids. The germline V gene encodes CDR1 MNHEY and CDR2 SVGEGT. In nucleotides, the CDR3 is TGTGCCAGCAGTTCGATAAGCGGCCGCCATGGAGGGAATGGCTACACCTTC. It encodes CASSSISGRHGGNGYTF.

Concerning this clonotype: Being one base from a much bigger clone, this may be a read error. This chain joins TRBV20-1 and TRBJ2-7, with a tentative D call TRBD1 (6 bases). V was clipped by 1 base and J by 7 bases, with 20 bases between them. The CDR3 has 15 amino acids. The V gene's germline CDR1 is DFQATT and CDR2 SNEGSKA (reference sequence). This CDR3 is CSARAGTLSYNEQYF. The CDR3 DNA sequence: TGCAGTGCTAGAGCCGGGACACTCTCCTACAATGAGCAGTACTTC.

This clonotype occurred many times. The chain links TRBV4-2 to TRBJ1-2; no clear D. Trimming shortened V by 2 bases and J by 2 bases, and 12 bases separated the two germline ends. Per germline, CDR1 LGHNA and CDR2 YNFKEQ. The CDR3 is 15 residues long. CDR3 in amino acids: CASSQPGSTNYGYTF. The CDR3 nucleotides read TGTGCCAGCAGCCAACCCGGGTCTACCAACTATGGCTACACCTTC.

This chain joins TRBV18 and TRBJ2-6; D not resolved. V gave up 2 bases and J gave up 0 bases, with 5 bases separating them. There are 15 residues in the CDR3. Germline CDR1 reads KGHSH; CDR2 reads LQKENI. CDR3 loop: CASSPSSSGANVLTF. The CDR3 bases are TGTGCCAGCTCACCATCGAGCTCTGGGGCCAACGTCCTGACTTTC.

V and J are TRBV12-3 or TRBV12-4 and TRBJ2-3; a weak D match, TRBD2 (5 bases). The CDR3 loop spans 15 amino acids. Trimming left V 5 bases short and J 11 bases short, with 23 bases between. The CDR3, as DNA: TGTGCCAGCAGTCCGTCACCAGGAGACTACAATGAGCAGTATTTT. Translating it yields CASSPSPGDYNEQYF.

At least ten counts were recorded for this clonotype. The DNA of the CDR3 is TGCGCCAGCAGGACCATGACAGGGGAAAGTGAAAAACTGTTTTTT. It yields the protein CASRTMTGESEKLFF. This rearrangement joins TRBV4-3 to TRBJ1-4; 8 nucleotides agree with TRBD1. V gave up 6 bases and J gave up 7 bases; unmatched junction bases: 10. Germline CDR1 is LGHNA and CDR2 is YSLEER. This CDR3 has 15 residues.

Many counts were recorded for this clonotype. The chain employs TRBV4-3 and TRBJ2-7; D is unclear. CDR3 length equals 14 residues. With 2 bases removed from V and 3 bases from J, the gap between germline ends came to 11 bases. Germline CDR1 reads LGHNA; CDR2 reads YSLEER. CDR3 loop: CASSQQDGRYEQYF. The DNA for the CDR3 is TGCGCCAGCAGCCAACAGGACGGCCGCTACGAGCAGTACTTC.

With respect to this clonotype: It may be a read error: a sequence one base away is much more abundant. The V and J genes are TRBV18 and TRBJ2-1; a weak D match, TRBD2 (7 bases). Per germline, CDR1 KGHSH and CDR2 LQKENI. Trimming pared 3 bases from V and 9 bases from J, leaving 15 bases between. This CDR3 has 14 amino acids. The CDR3 region is CASSPGGGRGEQFF. The CDR3 nucleotides read TGTGCCAGCTCACCGGGAGGGGGGAGAGGTGAGCAGTTCTTC.

This chain connects TRBV28 to TRBJ1-1, with D uncertain. The CDR3 loop spans 20 amino acids. V shed 4 bases and J shed 0 bases, with 27 bases lying between them. Per the germline V gene, CDR1 is MDHEN and CDR2 is SYDVKM. The CDR3 DNA reads as TGTGCCAGCAGTTCGATAAGCGGCCGCCATGGAGGGAGGTTGAACACTGAAGCTTTCTTT. It translates to CASSSISGRHGGRLNTEAFF.

This clonotype qualifies as medium-sized. The chain recombines TRBV29-1 with TRBJ1-1; TRBD1 might be the D (6 bases). The CDR3 covers 13 residues. Deletions cut 6 bases from V and 0 bases from J, with 11 bases between. CDR1 and CDR2 from the germline V gene are SQVTM and ANQGSEA. CDR3 DNA sequence: TGCAGCGTCCGGGGGACATTGAACACTGAAGCTTTCTTT. As protein: CSVRGTLNTEAFF. Drawing the rest from reference TRBV29-1 and TRBJ1-1, the complete variable domain is SAVISQKPSRDICQRGTSLTIQCQVDSQVTMMFWYRQQPGQSLTLIATANQGSEATYESGFVIDKFPISRPNLTFSTLTVSNMSPEDSSIYLCSVRGTLNTEAFFGQGTRLTVV.

This chain uses TRBV4-3 with TRBJ1-1, with D perhaps matching TRBD1 (6 bases). The CDR3 contains 15 residues. The germline gives CDR1 LGHNA, CDR2 YSLEER. Trimming removed 0 bases from V and 3 bases from J, with 11 bases in between. The CDR3 nucleotides read TGCGCCAGCAGCCAAGAAGGCAGGGGAGACACTGAAGCTTTCTTT. Residues: CASSQEGRGDTEAFF.

Concerning this clonotype: This may arise from a read error, as a much more abundant clone is one base away. V gene TRBV20-1 combines with J gene TRBJ2-1; D not certain. CDR1 DFQATT and CDR2 SNEGSKA come from the germline V gene (reference sequence). V lost 2 bases and J 10 bases, leaving 12 bases between the germline ends. The CDR3 consists of 12 residues. The CDR3 spells CSARLYTYEQFF. CDR3 coding DNA: TGCAGTGCTAGACTTTACACCTACGAGCAGTTCTTC.

Ten or more counts support this clonotype. The V gene is TRBV4-3, the J gene TRBJ2-2, with D uncertain. CDR1 and CDR2 from the germline V gene are LGHNA and YSLEER. The CDR3 contains 15 residues. The germline V and J ends were trimmed by 1 base and 2 bases, with 8 bases remaining between them. DNA of the CDR3: TGCGCCAGCAGCCAAGCTGTAACTAACACCGGGGAGCTGTTTTTT. Protein sequence: CASSQAVTNTGELFF.

Sample share makes this clonotype medium-sized (0.01 to 0.1%). J is TRBJ1-5 and V is TRBV4-3; 8 positions match TRBD1. V shed 0 bases, J shed 4 bases, and the junction held 8 bases outside the gene matches. Germline V CDR1 and CDR2: LGHNA, YSLEER. The CDR3 is 17 residues long. This CDR3 reads CASSQDYGQGWNQPQHF. CDR3 DNA sequence: TGCGCCAGCAGCCAAGACTATGGACAGGGCTGGAATCAGCCCCAGCATTTT.

This clonotype came up many times. The chain combines TRBV29-1 with TRBJ2-7; D is perhaps TRBD1 (7 bases). Trimming stripped 1 base from V and 4 bases from J, with 14 bases between. There are 14 residues in the CDR3. Germline V CDR1 and CDR2: SQVTM, ANQGSEA. CDR3 bases: TGCAGCGTTGAAGCGACAGGGAGGTATTACGAGCAGTACTTC. This codes for CSVEATGRYYEQYF.

This clonotype has ten or more counts. The chain employs TRBV4-3 and TRBJ2-7, with 9 bases aligning to TRBD2. V gave up 2 bases and J gave up 6 bases; unmatched junction bases: 5. This CDR3 spans 14 amino acids. CDR1 is LGHNA, CDR2 YSLEER, per germline. Here the CDR3 reads CASSQSGGNGEQYF. The DNA for the CDR3 is TGCGCCAGCAGCCAAAGCGGGGGGAACGGCGAGCAGTACTTC.